This TCR beta chain originates from a study of T cell repertoires in cytomegalovirus infection. Study context: Public TCR beta signatures were indicative of both CMV infection and a matching HLA type.

The V gene lost 1 base and the J gene lost 0 bases, with 10 bases spanning the gap. CDR1 is SGHVS and CDR2 is FQNEAQ in the germline V gene. The CDR3 extends over 16 amino acids. TCRdb used MiXCR to reprocess the reads, holding one entry per CDR3 protein. The data show 110,000 or so distinct CDR3 sequences, with over 30% seen just once and more than 35% held by the top ten. Findings and caveats of the study: Frequencies of public TCR beta families were cumulated, and this identified carriers of CMV plus the relevant HLA.

This clonotype was picked up many times. Its specificity is unknown. The V call is TRBV7-8, the J call TRBJ1-5, with a weak D call TRBD1 (5 bases). The clonotype originates from a human donor in good health (CMV status not recorded). Some clones in this sample may be carry-over from other donors' samples. Source: CD8+ T cells from cultured PBMCs, taken from culture after CMV antigen stimulation. The chain's CDR3 is CASSLETAYSNQPQHF. The DNA for the CDR3 is TGTGCCAGCAGCTTAGAGACAGCTTATAGCAATCAGCCCCAGCATTTT.